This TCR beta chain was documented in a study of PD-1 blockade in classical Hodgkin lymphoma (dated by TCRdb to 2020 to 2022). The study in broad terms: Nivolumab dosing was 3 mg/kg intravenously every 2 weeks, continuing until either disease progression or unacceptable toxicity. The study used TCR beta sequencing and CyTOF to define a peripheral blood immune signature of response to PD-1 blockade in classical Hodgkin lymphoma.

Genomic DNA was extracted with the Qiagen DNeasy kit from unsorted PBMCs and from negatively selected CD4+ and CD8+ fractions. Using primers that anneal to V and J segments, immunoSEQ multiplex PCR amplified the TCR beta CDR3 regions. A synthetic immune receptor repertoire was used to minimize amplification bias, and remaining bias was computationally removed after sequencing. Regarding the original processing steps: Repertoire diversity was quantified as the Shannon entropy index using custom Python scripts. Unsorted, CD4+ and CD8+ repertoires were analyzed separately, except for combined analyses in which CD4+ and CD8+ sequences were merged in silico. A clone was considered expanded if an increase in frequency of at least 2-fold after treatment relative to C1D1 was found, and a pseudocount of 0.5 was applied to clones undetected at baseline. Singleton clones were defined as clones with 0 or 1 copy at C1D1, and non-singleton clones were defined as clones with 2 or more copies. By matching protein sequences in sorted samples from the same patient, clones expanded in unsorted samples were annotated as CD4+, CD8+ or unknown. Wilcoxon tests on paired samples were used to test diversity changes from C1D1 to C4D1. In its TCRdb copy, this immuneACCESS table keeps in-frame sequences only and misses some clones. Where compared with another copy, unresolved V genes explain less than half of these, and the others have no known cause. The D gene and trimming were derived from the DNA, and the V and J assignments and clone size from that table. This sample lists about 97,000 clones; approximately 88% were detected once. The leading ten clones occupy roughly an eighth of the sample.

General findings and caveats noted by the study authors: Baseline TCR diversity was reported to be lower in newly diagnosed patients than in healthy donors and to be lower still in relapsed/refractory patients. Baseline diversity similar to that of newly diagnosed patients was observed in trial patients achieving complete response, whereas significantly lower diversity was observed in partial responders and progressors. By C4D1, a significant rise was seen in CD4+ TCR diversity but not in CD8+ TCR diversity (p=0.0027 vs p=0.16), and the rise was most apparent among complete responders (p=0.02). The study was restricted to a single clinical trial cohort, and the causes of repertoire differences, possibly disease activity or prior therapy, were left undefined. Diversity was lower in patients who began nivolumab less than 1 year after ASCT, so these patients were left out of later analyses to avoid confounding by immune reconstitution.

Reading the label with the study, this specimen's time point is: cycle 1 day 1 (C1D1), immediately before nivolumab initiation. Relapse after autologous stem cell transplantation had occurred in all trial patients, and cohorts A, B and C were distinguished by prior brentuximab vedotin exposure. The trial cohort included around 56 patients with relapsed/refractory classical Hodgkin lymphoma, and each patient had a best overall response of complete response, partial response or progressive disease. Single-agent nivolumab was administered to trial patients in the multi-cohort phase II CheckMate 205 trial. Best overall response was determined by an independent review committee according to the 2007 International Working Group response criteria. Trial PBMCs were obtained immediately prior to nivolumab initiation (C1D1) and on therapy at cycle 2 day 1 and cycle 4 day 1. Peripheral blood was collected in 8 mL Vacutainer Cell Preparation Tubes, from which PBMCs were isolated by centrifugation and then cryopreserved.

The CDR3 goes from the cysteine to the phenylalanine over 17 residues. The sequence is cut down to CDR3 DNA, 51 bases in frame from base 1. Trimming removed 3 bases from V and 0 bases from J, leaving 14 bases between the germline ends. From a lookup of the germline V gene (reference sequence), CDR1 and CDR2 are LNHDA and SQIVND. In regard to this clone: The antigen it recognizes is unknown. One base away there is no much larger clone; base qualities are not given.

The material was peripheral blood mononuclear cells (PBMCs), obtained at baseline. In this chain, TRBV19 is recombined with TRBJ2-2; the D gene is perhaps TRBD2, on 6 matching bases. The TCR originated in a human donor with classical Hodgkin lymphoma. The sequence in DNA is TGTGCCAGTAGTATCGGGTTCGGGGGAGCGAACACCGGGGAGCTGTTTTTT. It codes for CASSIGFGGANTGELFF.